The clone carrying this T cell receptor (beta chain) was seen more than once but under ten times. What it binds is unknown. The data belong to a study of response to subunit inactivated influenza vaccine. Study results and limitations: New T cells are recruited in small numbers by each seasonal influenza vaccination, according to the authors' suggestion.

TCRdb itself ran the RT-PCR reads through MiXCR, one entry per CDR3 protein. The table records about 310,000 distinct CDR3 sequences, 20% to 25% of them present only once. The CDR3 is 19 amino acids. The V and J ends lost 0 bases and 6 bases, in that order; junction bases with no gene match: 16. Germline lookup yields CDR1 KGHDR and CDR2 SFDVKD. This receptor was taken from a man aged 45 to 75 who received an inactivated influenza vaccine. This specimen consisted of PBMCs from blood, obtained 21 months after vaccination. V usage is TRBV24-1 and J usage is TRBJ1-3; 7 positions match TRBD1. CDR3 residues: CATSDLAVPIGTEQNTIYF. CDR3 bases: TGTGCCACCAGTGATTTGGCTGTACCCATCGGGACAGAACAAAACACCATATATTTT.